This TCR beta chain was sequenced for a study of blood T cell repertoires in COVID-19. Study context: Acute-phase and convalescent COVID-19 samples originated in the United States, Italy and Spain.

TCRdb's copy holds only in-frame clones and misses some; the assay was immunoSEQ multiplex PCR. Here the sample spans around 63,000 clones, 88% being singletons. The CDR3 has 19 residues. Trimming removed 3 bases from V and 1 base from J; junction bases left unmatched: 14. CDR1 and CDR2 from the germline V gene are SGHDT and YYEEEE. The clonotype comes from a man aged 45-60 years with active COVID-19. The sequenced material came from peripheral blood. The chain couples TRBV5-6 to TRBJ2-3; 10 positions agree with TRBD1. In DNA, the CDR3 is TGTGCCAGCAGCTCCCTGGGGATGGGGACAGGGGCCCGCACAGATACGCAGTATTTT. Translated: CASSSLGMGTGARTDTQYF.